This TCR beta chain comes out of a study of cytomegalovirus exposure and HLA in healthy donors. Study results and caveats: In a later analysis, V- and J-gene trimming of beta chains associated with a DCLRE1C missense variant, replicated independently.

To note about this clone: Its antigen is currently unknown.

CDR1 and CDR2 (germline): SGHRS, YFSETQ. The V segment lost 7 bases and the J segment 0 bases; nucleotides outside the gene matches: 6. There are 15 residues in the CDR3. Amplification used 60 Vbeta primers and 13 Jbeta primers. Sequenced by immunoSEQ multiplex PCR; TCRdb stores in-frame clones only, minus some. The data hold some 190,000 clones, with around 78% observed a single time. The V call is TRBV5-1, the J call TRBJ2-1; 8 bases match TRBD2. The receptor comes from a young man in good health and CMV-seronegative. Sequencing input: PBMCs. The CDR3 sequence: CASGVGTSSYNEQFF. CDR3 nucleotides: TGCGCCAGCGGAGTAGGGACTAGCTCCTACAATGAGCAGTTCTTC.